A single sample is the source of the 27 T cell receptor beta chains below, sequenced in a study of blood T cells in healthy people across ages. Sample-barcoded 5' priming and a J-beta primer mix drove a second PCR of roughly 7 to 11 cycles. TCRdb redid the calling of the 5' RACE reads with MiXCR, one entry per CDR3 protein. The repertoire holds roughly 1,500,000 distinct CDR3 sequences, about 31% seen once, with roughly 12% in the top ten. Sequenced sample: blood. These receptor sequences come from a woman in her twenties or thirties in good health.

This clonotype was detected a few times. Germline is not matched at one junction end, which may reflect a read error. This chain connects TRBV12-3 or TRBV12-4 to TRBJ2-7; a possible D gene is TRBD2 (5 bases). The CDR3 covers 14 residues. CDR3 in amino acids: CASSLRGLSDEQYF. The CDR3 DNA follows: TGTGCCAGCAGTTTACGAGGGCTCTCCGACGAGCAGTACTTC.

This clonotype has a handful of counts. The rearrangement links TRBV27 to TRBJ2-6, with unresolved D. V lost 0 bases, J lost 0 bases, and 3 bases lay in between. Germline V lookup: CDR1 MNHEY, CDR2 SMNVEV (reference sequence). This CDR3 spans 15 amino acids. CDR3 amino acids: CASSLSVSGANVLTF. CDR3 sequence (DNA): TGTGCCAGCAGTTTATCCGTCTCTGGGGCCAACGTCCTGACTTTC.

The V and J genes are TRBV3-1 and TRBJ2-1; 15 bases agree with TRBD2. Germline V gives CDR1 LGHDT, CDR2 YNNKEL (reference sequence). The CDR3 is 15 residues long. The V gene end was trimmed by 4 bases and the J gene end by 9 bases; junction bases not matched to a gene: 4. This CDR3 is CASSPRTSGGGEQFF. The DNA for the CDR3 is TGTGCCAGCAGCCCACGGACTAGCGGGGGGGGTGAGCAGTTCTTC.

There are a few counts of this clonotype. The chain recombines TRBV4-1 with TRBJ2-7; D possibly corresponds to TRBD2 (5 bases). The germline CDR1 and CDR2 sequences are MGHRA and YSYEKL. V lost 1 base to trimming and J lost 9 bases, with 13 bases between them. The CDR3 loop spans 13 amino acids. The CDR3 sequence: CASSQALEAGQYF. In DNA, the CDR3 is TGCGCCAGCAGCCAAGCCTTAGAGGCGGGGCAGTACTTC.

The CDR3 spells CASSDGLAGGGNEQFF. The DNA of the CDR3 is TGTGCCAGCAGTGATGGACTAGCGGGAGGGGGAAATGAGCAGTTCTTC. The rearrangement joins TRBV6-1 to TRBJ2-1; TRBD2 aligns across 15 bases. The V gene end was trimmed by 3 bases and the J gene end by 7 bases; junction bases not matched to a gene: 4. Germline V gene lookup returns CDR1 MNHNS and CDR2 SASEGT. This CDR3 spans 16 amino acids.

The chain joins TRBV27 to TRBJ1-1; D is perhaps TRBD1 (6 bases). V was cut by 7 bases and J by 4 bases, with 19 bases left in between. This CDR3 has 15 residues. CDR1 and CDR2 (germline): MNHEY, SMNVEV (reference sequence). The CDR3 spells CASTSTQGRGTEAFF. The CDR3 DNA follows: TGTGCCAGCACTTCAACACAGGGAAGGGGCACTGAAGCTTTCTTT.

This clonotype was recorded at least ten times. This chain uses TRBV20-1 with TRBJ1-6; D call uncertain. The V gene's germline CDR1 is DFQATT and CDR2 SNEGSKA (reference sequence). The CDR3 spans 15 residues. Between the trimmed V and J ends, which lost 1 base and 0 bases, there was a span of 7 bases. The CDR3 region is CSARAETSYNSPLHF. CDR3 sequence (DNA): TGCAGTGCTAGAGCCGAGACCTCCTATAATTCACCCCTCCACTTT.

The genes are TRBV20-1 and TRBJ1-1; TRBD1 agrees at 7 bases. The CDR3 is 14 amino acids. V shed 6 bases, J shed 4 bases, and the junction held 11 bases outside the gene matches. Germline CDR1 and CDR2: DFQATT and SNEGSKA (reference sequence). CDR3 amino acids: CSAENRGVGTEAFF. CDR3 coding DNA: TGCAGTGCCGAGAACAGGGGAGTGGGCACTGAAGCTTTCTTT.

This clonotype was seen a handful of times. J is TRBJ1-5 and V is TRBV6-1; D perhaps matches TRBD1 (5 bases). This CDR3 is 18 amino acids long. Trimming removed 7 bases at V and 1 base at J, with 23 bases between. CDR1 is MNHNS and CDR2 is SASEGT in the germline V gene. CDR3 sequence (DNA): TGTGCCAGCACCTTAGGAAAGGGGTCACAAGGAAGCAATCAGCCCCAGCATTTT. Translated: CASTLGKGSQGSNQPQHF.

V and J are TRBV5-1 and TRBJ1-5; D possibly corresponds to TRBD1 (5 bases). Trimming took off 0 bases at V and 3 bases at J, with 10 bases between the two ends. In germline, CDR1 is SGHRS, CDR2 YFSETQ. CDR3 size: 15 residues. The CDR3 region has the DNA TGCGCCAGCAGCTTGGGGGGGGTGAACAATCAGCCCCAGCATTTT. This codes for CASSLGGVNNQPQHF.

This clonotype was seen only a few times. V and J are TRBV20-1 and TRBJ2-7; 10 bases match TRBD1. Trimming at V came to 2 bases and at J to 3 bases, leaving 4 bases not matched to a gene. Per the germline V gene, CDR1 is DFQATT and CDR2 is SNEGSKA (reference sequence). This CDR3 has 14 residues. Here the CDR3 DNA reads TGCAGTGCTAGATCTGGGACAGGGGTCTACGAGCAGTACTTC. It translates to CSARSGTGVYEQYF.

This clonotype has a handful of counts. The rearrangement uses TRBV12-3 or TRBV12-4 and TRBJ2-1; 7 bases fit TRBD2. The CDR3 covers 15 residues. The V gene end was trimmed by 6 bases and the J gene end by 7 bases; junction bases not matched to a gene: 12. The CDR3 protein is CASSFGLGFRNEQFF. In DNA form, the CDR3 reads TGTGCCAGCAGCTTCGGACTAGGGTTCAGGAATGAGCAGTTCTTC.

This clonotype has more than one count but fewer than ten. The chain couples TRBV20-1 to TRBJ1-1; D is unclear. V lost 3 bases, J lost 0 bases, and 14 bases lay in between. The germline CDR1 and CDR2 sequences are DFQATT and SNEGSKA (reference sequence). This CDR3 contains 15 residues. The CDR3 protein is CSASKVGRMNTEAFF. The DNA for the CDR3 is TGCAGTGCTAGTAAGGTCGGACGCATGAACACTGAAGCTTTCTTT.

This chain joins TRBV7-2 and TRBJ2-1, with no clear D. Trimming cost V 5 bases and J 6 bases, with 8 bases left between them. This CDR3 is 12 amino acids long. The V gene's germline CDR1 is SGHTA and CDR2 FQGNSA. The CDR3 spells CASSRYGNEQFF. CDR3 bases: TGTGCCAGCAGCCGCTACGGCAATGAGCAGTTCTTC.

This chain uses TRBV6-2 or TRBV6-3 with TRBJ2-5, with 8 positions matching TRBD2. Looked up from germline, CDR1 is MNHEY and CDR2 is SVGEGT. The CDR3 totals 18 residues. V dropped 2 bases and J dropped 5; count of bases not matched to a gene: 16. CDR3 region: CASSYRVGERGHPETQYF. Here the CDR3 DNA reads TGTGCCAGCAGTTACCGGGTGGGCGAGCGGGGGCACCCGGAGACCCAGTACTTC.

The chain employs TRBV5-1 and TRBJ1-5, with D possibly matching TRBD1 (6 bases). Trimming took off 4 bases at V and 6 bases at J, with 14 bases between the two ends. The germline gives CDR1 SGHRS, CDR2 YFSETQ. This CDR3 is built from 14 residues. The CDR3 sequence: CASSLQGGSQPQHF. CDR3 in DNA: TGCGCCAGCAGCCTACAGGGAGGCAGTCAGCCCCAGCATTTT.

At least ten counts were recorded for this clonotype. The CDR3 loop reads CASSPPGSGAKNIQYF. DNA of the CDR3: TGTGCCAGCAGCCCTCCTGGTTCGGGGGCGAAGAACATTCAGTACTTC. The J gene is TRBJ2-4, the V gene TRBV3-1; D possibly uses TRBD1 or TRBD2 (6 bases each). CDR1 is LGHDT, CDR2 YNNKEL, per germline (reference sequence). The V end was cut by 4 bases, the J end by 7 bases, with 20 bases between. The CDR3 is 16 amino acids. The entire variable domain, with the rest obtained from reference TRBV3-1 and TRBJ2-4, is as follows: DTAVSQTPKYLVTQMGNDKSIKCEQNLGHDTMYWYKQDSKKFLKIMFSYNNKELIINETVPNRFSPKSPDKAHLNLHINSLELGDSAVYFCASSPPGSGAKNIQYFGAGTRLSVL.

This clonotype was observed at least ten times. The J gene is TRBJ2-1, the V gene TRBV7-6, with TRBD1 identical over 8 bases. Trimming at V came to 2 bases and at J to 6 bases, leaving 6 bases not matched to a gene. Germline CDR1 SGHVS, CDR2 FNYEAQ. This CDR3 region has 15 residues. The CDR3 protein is CASSLIQGVGNEQFF. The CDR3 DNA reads TGTGCCAGCAGCTTAATACAGGGGGTGGGCAATGAGCAGTTCTTC.

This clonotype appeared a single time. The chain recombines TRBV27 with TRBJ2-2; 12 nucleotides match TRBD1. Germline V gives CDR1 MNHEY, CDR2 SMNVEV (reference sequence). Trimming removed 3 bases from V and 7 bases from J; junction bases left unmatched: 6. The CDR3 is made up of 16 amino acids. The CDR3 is CASSFRDRGLDGELFF. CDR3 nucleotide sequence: TGTGCCAGCAGTTTCCGGGACAGGGGGCTAGACGGGGAGCTGTTTTTT.

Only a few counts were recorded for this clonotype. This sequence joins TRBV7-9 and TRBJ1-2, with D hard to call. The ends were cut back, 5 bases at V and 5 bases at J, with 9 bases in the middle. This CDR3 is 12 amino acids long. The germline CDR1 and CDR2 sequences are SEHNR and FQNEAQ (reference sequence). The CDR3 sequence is CASSDDAYGYTF. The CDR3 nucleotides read TGTGCCAGCAGCGATGATGCATATGGCTACACCTTC.

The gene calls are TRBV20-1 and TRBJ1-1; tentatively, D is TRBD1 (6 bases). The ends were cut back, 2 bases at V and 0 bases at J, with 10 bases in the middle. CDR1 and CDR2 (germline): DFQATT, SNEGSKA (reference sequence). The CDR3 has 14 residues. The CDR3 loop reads CSARMGHLNTEAFF. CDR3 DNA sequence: TGCAGTGCTAGAATGGGACACTTGAACACTGAAGCTTTCTTT.

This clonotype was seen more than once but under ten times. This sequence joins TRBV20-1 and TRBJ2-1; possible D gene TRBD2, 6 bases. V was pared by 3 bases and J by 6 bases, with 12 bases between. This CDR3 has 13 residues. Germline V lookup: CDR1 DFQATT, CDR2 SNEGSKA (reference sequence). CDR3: CSASWIAVNEQFF. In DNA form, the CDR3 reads TGCAGTGCTAGCTGGATAGCGGTCAATGAGCAGTTCTTC.

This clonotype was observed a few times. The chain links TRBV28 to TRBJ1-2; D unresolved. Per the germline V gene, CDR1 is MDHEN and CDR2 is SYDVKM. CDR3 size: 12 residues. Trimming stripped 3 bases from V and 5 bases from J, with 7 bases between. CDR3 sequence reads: CASSFNRYGYTF. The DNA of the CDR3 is TGTGCCAGCAGTTTCAATCGGTATGGCTACACCTTC.

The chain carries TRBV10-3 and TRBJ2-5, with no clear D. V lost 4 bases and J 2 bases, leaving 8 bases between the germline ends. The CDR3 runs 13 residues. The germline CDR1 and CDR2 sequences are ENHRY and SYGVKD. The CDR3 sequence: CAISARQQETQYF. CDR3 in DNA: TGTGCCATCAGTGCAAGACAACAAGAGACCCAGTACTTC.

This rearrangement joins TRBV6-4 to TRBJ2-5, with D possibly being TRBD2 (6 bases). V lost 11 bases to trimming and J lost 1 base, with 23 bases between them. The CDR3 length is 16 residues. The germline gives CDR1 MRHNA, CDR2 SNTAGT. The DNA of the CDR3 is TGTGCCGGCATCCCAAAGGGGCGGGGTACCCAAGAGACCCAGTACTTC. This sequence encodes CAGIPKGRGTQETQYF.

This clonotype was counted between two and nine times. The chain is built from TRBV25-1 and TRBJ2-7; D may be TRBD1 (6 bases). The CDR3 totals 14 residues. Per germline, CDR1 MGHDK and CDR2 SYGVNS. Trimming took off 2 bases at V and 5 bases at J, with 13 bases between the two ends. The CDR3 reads CASSEGGHLNEQYF. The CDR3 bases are TGTGCCAGCAGTGAAGGGGGACACCTGAACGAGCAGTACTTC.

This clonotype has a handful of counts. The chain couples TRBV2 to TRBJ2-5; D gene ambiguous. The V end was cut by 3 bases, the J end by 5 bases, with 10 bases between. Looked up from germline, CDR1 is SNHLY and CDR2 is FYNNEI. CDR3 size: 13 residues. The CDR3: CASSDEQQETQYF. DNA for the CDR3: TGTGCCAGCAGTGATGAACAGCAGGAGACCCAGTACTTC.